The present TCR beta chain was sequenced within a study of blood T cell repertoires in COVID-19. Sequencing was performed with immunoSEQ multiplex PCR; in TCRdb, only in-frame clones are kept and a portion is missing. Among 330,000 or so clones listed, roughly 86% were seen once. Sequencing was done on a sample of PBMCs or T cells enriched from blood (not recorded which). This receptor was taken from a woman aged 25-40 years who had been exposed to COVID-19.

CDR3 amino acids: CASSPRRAAYEQYF. DNA for the CDR3: TGTGCCAGCAGTCCTCGGCGGGCAGCCTACGAGCAGTACTTC. The V and J genes are TRBV28 and TRBJ2-7, with a weak D call TRBD2 (5 bases). Germline loops: CDR1 MDHEN, CDR2 SYDVKM. Deletions cut 5 bases from V and 2 bases from J, with 13 bases between. The CDR3 is made up of 14 amino acids.